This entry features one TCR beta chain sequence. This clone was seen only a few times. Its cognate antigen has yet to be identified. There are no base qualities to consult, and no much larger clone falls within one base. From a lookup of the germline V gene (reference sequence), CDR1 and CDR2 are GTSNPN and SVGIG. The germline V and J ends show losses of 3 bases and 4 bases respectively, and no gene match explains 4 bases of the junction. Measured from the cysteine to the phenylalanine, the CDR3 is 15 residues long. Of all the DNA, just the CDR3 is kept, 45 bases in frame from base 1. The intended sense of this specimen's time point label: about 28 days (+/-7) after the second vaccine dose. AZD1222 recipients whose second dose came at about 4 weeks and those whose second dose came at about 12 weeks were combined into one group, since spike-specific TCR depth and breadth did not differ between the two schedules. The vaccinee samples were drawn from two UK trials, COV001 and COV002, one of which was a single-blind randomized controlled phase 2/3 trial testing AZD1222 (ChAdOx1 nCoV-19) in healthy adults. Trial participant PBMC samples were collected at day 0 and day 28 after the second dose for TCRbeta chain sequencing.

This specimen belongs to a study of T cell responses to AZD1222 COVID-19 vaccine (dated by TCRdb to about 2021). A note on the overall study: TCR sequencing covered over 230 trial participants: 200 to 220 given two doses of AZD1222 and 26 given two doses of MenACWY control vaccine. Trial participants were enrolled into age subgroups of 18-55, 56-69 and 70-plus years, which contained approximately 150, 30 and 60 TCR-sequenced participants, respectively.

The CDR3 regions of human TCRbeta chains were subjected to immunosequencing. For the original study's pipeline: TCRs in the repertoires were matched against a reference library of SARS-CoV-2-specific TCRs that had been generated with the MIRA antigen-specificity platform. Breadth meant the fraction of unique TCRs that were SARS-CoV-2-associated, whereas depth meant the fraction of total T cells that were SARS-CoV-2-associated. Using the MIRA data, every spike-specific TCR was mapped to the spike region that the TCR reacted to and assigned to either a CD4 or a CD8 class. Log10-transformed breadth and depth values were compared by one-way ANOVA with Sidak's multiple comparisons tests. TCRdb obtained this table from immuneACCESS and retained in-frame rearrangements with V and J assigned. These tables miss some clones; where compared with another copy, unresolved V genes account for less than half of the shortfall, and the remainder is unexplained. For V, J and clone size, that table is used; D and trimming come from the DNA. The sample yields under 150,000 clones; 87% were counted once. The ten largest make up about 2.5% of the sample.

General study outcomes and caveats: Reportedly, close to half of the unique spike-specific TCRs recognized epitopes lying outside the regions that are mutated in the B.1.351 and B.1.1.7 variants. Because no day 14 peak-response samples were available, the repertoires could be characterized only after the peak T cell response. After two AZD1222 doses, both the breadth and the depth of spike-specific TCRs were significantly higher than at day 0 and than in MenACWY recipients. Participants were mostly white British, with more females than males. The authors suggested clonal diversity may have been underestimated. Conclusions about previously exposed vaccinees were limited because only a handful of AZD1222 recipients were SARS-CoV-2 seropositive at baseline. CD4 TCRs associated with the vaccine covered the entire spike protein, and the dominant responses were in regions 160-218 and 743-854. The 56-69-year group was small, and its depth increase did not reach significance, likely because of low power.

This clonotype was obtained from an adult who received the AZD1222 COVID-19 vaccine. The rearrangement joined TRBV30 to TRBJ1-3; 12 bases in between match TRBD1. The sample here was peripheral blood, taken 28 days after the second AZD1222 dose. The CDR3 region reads CAWRRDRGQGNTIYF. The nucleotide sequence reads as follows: TGTGCCTGGAGACGGGACAGGGGGCAAGGAAACACCATATATTTT.